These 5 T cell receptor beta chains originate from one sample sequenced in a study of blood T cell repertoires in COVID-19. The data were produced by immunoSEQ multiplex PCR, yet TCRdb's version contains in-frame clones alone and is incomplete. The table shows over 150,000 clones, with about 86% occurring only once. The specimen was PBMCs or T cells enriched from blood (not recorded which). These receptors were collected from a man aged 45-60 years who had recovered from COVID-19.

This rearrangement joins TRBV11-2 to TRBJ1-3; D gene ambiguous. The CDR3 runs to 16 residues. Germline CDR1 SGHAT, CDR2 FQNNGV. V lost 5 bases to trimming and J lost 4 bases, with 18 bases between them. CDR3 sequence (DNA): TGTGCCAGCAGCCCCCACTTGACGGGAACCGGAAACACCATATATTTT. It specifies CASSPHLTGTGNTIYF. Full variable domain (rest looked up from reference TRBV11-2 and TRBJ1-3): EAGVAQSPRYKIIEKRQSVAFWCNPISGHATLYWYQQILGQGPKLLIQFQNNGVVDDSQLPKDRFSAERLKGVDSTLKIQPAKLEDSAVYLCASSPHLTGTGNTIYFGEGSWLTVV.

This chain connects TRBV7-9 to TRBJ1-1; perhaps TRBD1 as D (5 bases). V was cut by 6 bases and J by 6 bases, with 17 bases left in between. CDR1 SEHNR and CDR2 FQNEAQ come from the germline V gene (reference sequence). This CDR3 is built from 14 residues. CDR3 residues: CASRSNQGGAEAFF. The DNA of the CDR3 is TGTGCCAGCAGGTCAAATCAGGGAGGCGCTGAAGCTTTCTTT.

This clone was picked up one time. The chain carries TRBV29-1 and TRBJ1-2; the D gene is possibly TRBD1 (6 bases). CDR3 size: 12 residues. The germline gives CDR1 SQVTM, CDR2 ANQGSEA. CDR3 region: CALGGGADGYTF. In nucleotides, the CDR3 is TGCGCCCTAGGGGGGGGCGCAGATGGCTACACCTTC.

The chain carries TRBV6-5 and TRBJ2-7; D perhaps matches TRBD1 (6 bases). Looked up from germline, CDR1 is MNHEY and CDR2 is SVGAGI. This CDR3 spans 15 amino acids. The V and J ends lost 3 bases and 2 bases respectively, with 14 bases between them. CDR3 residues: CASSYNPGATYEQYF. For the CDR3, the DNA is TGTGCCAGCAGTTATAACCCAGGGGCTACCTACGAGCAGTACTTC.

CDR3 DNA sequence: TGTGCCAGCAGCTCGGGATTGAATACGCAGTATTTT. Translating it yields CASSSGLNTQYF. The chain employs TRBV7-9 and TRBJ2-3; possibly TRBD2 for D (5 bases). Per germline, CDR1 SEHNR and CDR2 FQNEAQ (reference sequence). The ends were cut back, 4 bases at V and 7 bases at J, with 9 bases in the middle. The CDR3 sequence is 12 residues long.